This T cell receptor beta chain came from a study of shared clonotypes between healthy human individuals. Trimming removed 4 bases at V and 5 bases at J, with 12 bases between. The CDR3 has 13 residues. Per germline, CDR1 LGHNA and CDR2 YSLEER. Notes on the study in general: Investigators expected sequencing depth to affect clonotype sharing among donors.

At the deep level, the assay was run. The authors' processing: Filtering differed, since immunoSEQ gave only junction sequences and no quality scores. Repertoires were generated with immunoSEQ multiplex PCR, while TCRdb's copy carries only in-frame clones and drops some. The V and J calls and the clone size are those of that table, but D and trimming were determined from the DNA. In the table there are under 600,000 clones, roughly four fifths of which are singletons. To note about this clone: Its antigen is unidentified.

This receptor was obtained from a woman aged 40 to 55 in good health. Some clones in this sample may be carry-over from other donors' samples. The sample taken for sequencing was PBMCs. V is TRBV4-3 and J is TRBJ2-7; D unclear. The CDR3 is CASSPMLQDEQYF. In nucleotides, the CDR3 is TGCGCCAGCAGCCCTATGTTGCAGGACGAGCAGTACTTC.